The clone carrying this TCR beta chain has a single count. CDR3 length equals 17 residues. The V gene's germline CDR1 is MNHNS and CDR2 SASEGT. V was clipped by 2 bases and J by 3 bases, with 20 bases between them. The sample is drawn from a study of blood T cell repertoires in COVID-19. Overall study: Acute-phase and convalescent COVID-19 samples originated in the United States, Italy and Spain. PBMCs, B-cell-depleted T cells, or T cells were the source of the cDNA or gDNA that made up the material.

Study members were between about 18 and 90 years old and lived in approximately 25 US regions. How the authors handled the data: Counts of nucleated cells, estimated from reference gene primer amplification, were obtained. Profiling relied on immunoSEQ multiplex PCR, and the TCRdb table lists in-frame clones only, not all of them. For V, J and clone size, that table is used; D and trimming come from the DNA. This sample yields about 400,000 clones, of which 88% are seen a single time; approximately 2.1% belongs to the top ten. The receptor was isolated from a woman aged 40 to 49 with acute COVID-19. The specimen sequenced was PBMCs or T cells enriched from blood (not recorded which). The J gene is TRBJ2-7, the V gene TRBV6-1, with D maybe TRBD1 (6 bases). Written as DNA, the CDR3 is TGTGCCAGCAGTGAAAGGGTTCGAAGGGGCAGGGGCTACGAGCAGTACTTC. It yields the protein CASSERVRRGRGYEQYF.